The clone carrying this T cell receptor beta chain was counted only a few times. Its antigen is not known. Two oligonucleotides, mixed equimolar, formed the beta constant-region primer covering TRBC1 and TRBC2. An oligonucleotide with the SP2 primer and a 12-nucleotide UMI was ligated to the cDNA 3' end. MiXCR, run by TCRdb on the UMI-ligation and nested PCR reads, gives a single entry per CDR3 protein. The sample holds about 150,000 distinct CDR3 sequences; 15% to 20% are singletons and the top ten take 0.14% to 0.15%. The entry originates in a study of naive and memory T cell subsets. Study findings and constraints: Between naive and memory subsets, TCR abundance power law exponents differed.

The receptor was isolated from a human donor in good health. Sequencing was done on a sample of naive CD4+ T cells from blood.

In DNA, the CDR3 is TGTGCCAGCAGCTTACGTCCAGGGGCAGATACGCAGTATTTT. This codes for CASSLRPGADTQYF. The chain combines TRBV7-9 with TRBJ2-3, with D possibly TRBD1 on 6 matching bases. With 2 bases removed from V and 4 bases from J, the gap between germline ends came to 10 bases. Germline V gene sequence: CDR1 SEHNR, CDR2 FQNEAQ (reference sequence). This CDR3 spans 14 amino acids.